Each of the 24 T cell receptor beta chains below was sequenced from the same sample in a study of T cells after yellow fever vaccination. TCRdb passed the 5' RACE reads through MiXCR, listing each CDR3 protein once. The sample includes 250,000 or so distinct CDR3 sequences, 6% to 7.5% seen only once; the top ten take approximately 0.84%. The sample in question was CD4+ T cells sorted from PBMCs, obtained 15 days after the yellow fever booster vaccination. The receptors shown here come from a man aged 30 to 45 who received the YFV17D yellow fever vaccine.

This clonotype was seen many times. The genes are TRBV28 and TRBJ2-5; D perhaps matches TRBD2 (5 bases). The length of the CDR3 is 14 residues. The germline gives CDR1 MDHEN, CDR2 SYDVKM. V was trimmed by 2 bases and J by 5 bases, leaving 12 bases between them. The CDR3: CASSLGRGFETQYF. The DNA for the CDR3 is TGTGCCAGCAGTTTAGGGAGAGGGTTTGAGACCCAGTACTTC.

This clonotype was seen ten or more times. The V gene is TRBV5-1, the J gene TRBJ2-5; D possibly uses TRBD1 or TRBD2 (5 bases each). The germline V and J ends were trimmed by 0 bases and 3 bases, with 9 bases remaining between them. From germline, CDR1 is SGHRS and CDR2 YFSETQ. The CDR3 has 14 amino acids. The CDR3 region is CASSLGGFEETQYF. The CDR3 nucleotides are TGCGCCAGCAGCTTGGGGGGGTTTGAAGAGACCCAGTACTTC.

This chain connects TRBV19 to TRBJ2-5; 13 nucleotides agree with TRBD2. The germline V gene encodes CDR1 LNHDA and CDR2 SQIVND (reference sequence). V gave up 5 bases and J gave up 5 bases; unmatched junction bases: 11. The CDR3 spans 17 residues. The CDR3, as DNA: TGTGCCAGTAGTTCTCGGACTAGCGGGAGCCTCGGGGAGACCCAGTACTTC. Amino acid sequence: CASSSRTSGSLGETQYF. Combining the CDR3 with reference TRBV19 and TRBJ2-5 gives the whole variable domain DGGITQSPKYLFRKEGQNVTLSCEQNLNHDAMYWYRQDPGQGLRLIYYSQIVNDFQKGDIAEGYSVSREKKESFPLTVTSAQKNPTAFYLCASSSRTSGSLGETQYFGPGTRLLVL.

V gene TRBV18 combines with J gene TRBJ2-3; 9 bases fit TRBD1. In germline, CDR1 is KGHSH, CDR2 LQKENI. The junction had 17 bases not matched to a gene; V was cut back by 6 bases and J by 7 bases. The CDR3 sequence is 17 residues long. The CDR3 DNA follows: TGTGCCAGCTCTCCGGTGATAACAGGGGGCCGGTCAAATACGCAGTATTTT. Translated, it gives CASSPVITGGRSNTQYF.

The chain recombines TRBV7-9 with TRBJ1-1, with unresolved D. V lost 3 bases, J lost 1 base, and 12 bases lay in between. The CDR3 covers 15 residues. From germline, CDR1 is SEHNR and CDR2 FQNEAQ (reference sequence). CDR3 amino acids: CASSFEGGRNTEAFF. CDR3 in DNA: TGTGCCAGCAGCTTCGAAGGAGGGAGGAACACTGAAGCTTTCTTT. The full variable domain, its missing parts supplied by reference TRBV7-9 and TRBJ1-1, is DTGVSQNPRHKITKRGQNVTFRCDPISEHNRLYWYRQTLGQGPEFLTYFQNEAQLEKSRLLSDRFSAERPKGSFSTLEIQRTEQGDSAMYLCASSFEGGRNTEAFFGQGTRLTVV.

This clonotype was counted a few times. The chain has TRBV4-3 and TRBJ1-2; no clear D gene. The V end was cut by 0 bases, the J end by 4 bases, with 9 bases between. Per the germline V gene, CDR1 is LGHNA and CDR2 is YSLEER. The CDR3 length is 14 residues. In DNA form, the CDR3 reads TGCGCCAGCAGCCAAGAACCCGGAACCTATGGCTACACCTTC. Its protein product is CASSQEPGTYGYTF.

This chain uses TRBV3-1 with TRBJ2-1, with D maybe TRBD2 (7 bases). Trimming removed 7 bases at V and 0 bases at J, with 16 bases between. Germline loops: CDR1 LGHDT, CDR2 YNNKEL (reference sequence). This CDR3 is built from 16 residues. The CDR3 DNA is TGTGCCAGCAAGGGGGGGGCGCGAAGCTCCTACAATGAGCAGTTCTTC. Protein: CASKGGARSSYNEQFF.

This clonotype was seen repeatedly, ten times or more. J is TRBJ2-1 and V is TRBV7-2; D remains ambiguous. CDR1 is SGHTA and CDR2 is FQGNSA in the germline V gene. Trimming stripped 3 bases from V and 8 bases from J, with 11 bases between. The CDR3 sequence is 13 residues long. The CDR3 DNA reads TGTGCCAGCAGCTTCAGCCAAGTCTATGAGCAGTTCTTC. Amino acids: CASSFSQVYEQFF.

The rearrangement joins TRBV10-3 to TRBJ1-2; perhaps TRBD1 as D (6 bases). The V end was cut by 7 bases, the J end by 3 bases, with 12 bases between. The CDR3 has 13 amino acids. Germline V gene data show CDR1 as ENHRY and CDR2 as SYGVKD. The CDR3 region is CAITGGRDYGYTF. CDR3 in DNA: TGTGCCATCACCGGGGGGCGCGACTATGGCTACACCTTC.

This clonotype turned up a few times. V is TRBV10-3 and J is TRBJ2-7; 8 bases match TRBD1. The junction had 5 bases not matched to a gene; V was cut back by 2 bases and J by 2 bases. CDR1 and CDR2 (germline): ENHRY, SYGVKD. This CDR3 region has 15 residues. The CDR3: CAISERDRLPYEQYF. CDR3 nucleotide sequence: TGTGCCATCAGTGAGCGGGACAGGTTGCCCTACGAGCAGTACTTC.

This clonotype was counted a few times. V usage is TRBV5-1 and J usage is TRBJ2-2; TRBD1 agrees at 7 bases. From germline, CDR1 is SGHRS and CDR2 YFSETQ. Unmatched junction bases numbered 4, after V lost 3 bases and J lost 2 bases. This CDR3 spans 15 amino acids. The CDR3 DNA reads as TGCGCCAGCAGCTCGGGACAGTCAAACACCGGGGAGCTGTTTTTT. Protein sequence: CASSSGQSNTGELFF.

V usage is TRBV7-6 and J usage is TRBJ2-1, with 11 bases lining up with TRBD2. Trimming removed 1 base from V and 8 bases from J; junction bases left unmatched: 4. Germline V gives CDR1 SGHVS, CDR2 FNYEAQ. The length of the CDR3 is 15 residues. CDR3 region: CASSLDTSGRDEQFF. The CDR3, as DNA: TGTGCCAGCAGCTTAGATACTAGCGGGAGAGATGAGCAGTTCTTC.

This clonotype was found many times. This CDR3 reads CATSTLDRVRNEQFF. The CDR3 DNA reads as TGTGCCACCAGCACGCTGGACAGGGTCAGAAATGAGCAGTTCTTC. The chain couples TRBV15 to TRBJ2-1; 8 positions agree with TRBD1. V shed 4 bases, J shed 7 bases, and the junction held 9 bases outside the gene matches. This CDR3 has 15 amino acids. The germline CDR1 and CDR2 sequences are LNHNV and YYDKDF (reference sequence).

This clonotype was observed at least ten times. This rearrangement joins TRBV6-5 to TRBJ2-4; D not certain. Between the trimmed V and J ends, which lost 4 bases and 9 bases, there was a span of 19 bases. The germline V gene has CDR1 MNHEY and CDR2 SVGAGI. The CDR3 spans 15 residues. CDR3 in amino acids: CASSSQRADGLIQYF. The CDR3 coding sequence is TGTGCCAGCAGTTCCCAAAGGGCGGATGGGCTCATTCAGTACTTC.

The chain is built from TRBV12-3 or TRBV12-4 and TRBJ2-6, with a weak D call TRBD2 (7 bases). The CDR3 runs 18 residues. V lost 3 bases, J lost 0 bases, and 15 bases lay in between. CDR3 bases: TGTGCCAGCAGTTTTTCCCGGGGGGCCCTCTCTGGGGCCAACGTCCTGACTTTC. Translation gives CASSFSRGALSGANVLTF.

The CDR3 reads CATGRTSANTGELFF. Here the CDR3 DNA reads TGCGCCACCGGACGAACTTCGGCGAACACCGGGGAGCTGTTTTTT. The chain employs TRBV5-1 and TRBJ2-2; D uncertain. The CDR3 has 15 amino acids. Looked up from germline, CDR1 is SGHRS and CDR2 is YFSETQ. Trimming removed 9 bases at V and 0 bases at J, with 15 bases between.

This clonotype was observed a handful of times. The chain combines TRBV6-2 or TRBV6-3 with TRBJ2-7, with TRBD2 matching 14 bases. Trimming removed 2 bases from V and 2 bases from J; junction bases left unmatched: 5. Looked up from germline, CDR1 is MNHEY and CDR2 is SVGEGT. The CDR3 has 17 residues. CDR3 coding DNA: TGTGCCAGCAGTTACGTTGTGGGACTAGCGGGAGCCTACGAGCAGTACTTC. This encodes CASSYVVGLAGAYEQYF.

In this sample, this clonotype turned up many times. The genes are TRBV28 and TRBJ2-7; 7 bases match TRBD2. Trimming took 6 bases from V and 0 from J; bases not matched to a gene: 8. This CDR3 has 15 amino acids. From germline, CDR1 is MDHEN and CDR2 SYDVKM. DNA of the CDR3: TGTGCCAGCAGGAGAGCGGGATCTAGCTCCTACGAGCAGTACTTC. Translating gives CASRRAGSSSYEQYF.

The chain is built from TRBV6-1 and TRBJ2-7; weak D call: TRBD2 (6 bases). Looked up from germline, CDR1 is MNHNS and CDR2 is SASEGT. The CDR3 is made up of 13 amino acids. Trimming pared 1 base from V and 6 bases from J, leaving 10 bases between. CDR3 region: CASSEEDGGEQYF. The CDR3 DNA sequence: TGTGCCAGCAGTGAAGAAGACGGGGGCGAGCAGTACTTC.

The table lists this clonotype with a few counts. This chain links TRBV19 with TRBJ1-2; 7 nucleotides match TRBD1. Germline-derived CDR1 and CDR2 are LNHDA and SQIVND (reference sequence). The trim removed 5 bases at V and 8 bases at J, leaving 5 bases unmatched. The CDR3 has 12 amino acids. The CDR3 bases are TGTGCCAGTAGTCCTCAGGGGGACGGCTACACCTTC. Translation: CASSPQGDGYTF.

The chain recombines TRBV9 with TRBJ2-1, with TRBD1 matching 7 bases. Germline V lookup: CDR1 SGDLS, CDR2 YYNGEE. The CDR3 is 13 amino acids. V was clipped by 4 bases and J by 4 bases; unmatched bases: 2. This CDR3 is CASSFRGYNEQFF. The CDR3 DNA reads TGTGCCAGCAGCTTCAGGGGGTACAATGAGCAGTTCTTC.

The genes are TRBV7-9 and TRBJ2-5, with D possibly matching TRBD2 (6 bases). Germline CDR1 is SEHNR and CDR2 is FQNEAQ (reference sequence). The CDR3 runs 15 residues. V was trimmed by 4 bases and J by 5 bases, leaving 17 bases between them. CDR3 in amino acids: CASSSTGGVWETQYF. The CDR3 region has the DNA TGTGCCAGCAGCTCTACGGGCGGGGTATGGGAGACCCAGTACTTC.

The chain recombines TRBV7-8 with TRBJ2-7; D might be TRBD1 (6 bases). This CDR3 is 14 amino acids long. The V gene's germline CDR1 is SGHVS and CDR2 FQNEAQ. The V end lost 3 bases, the J end lost 6 bases, and 15 bases lay between the germline ends. The CDR3 spells CASSLGQGLSEQYF. The CDR3 region has the DNA TGTGCCAGCAGCTTGGGGCAGGGGCTCTCCGAGCAGTACTTC.

In this sample, this clonotype turned up many times. The V and J genes are TRBV20-1 and TRBJ1-4; D is ambiguous. CDR3 length equals 14 residues. The V end lost 5 bases, the J end lost 3 bases, and 13 bases lay between the germline ends. Germline CDR1 and CDR2: DFQATT and SNEGSKA (reference sequence). The chain's CDR3 is CSAFSVPANEKLFF. CDR3 sequence (DNA): TGCAGTGCTTTTTCGGTGCCGGCTAATGAAAAACTGTTTTTT.